This T cell receptor (beta chain) derives from a study of cytomegalovirus exposure and HLA in healthy donors. Study in general: Earlier sequencing of about 179 million T cells yielded around 100 million unique TCR beta sequences.

The study ran its PCR with 60 Vbeta and 13 Jbeta primers. Assay: immunoSEQ multiplex PCR; the TCRdb copy retains only in-frame clones and omits some. The data hold approximately 190,000 clones, with around 82% observed a single time. The CDR3 extends over 13 amino acids. The V gene's germline CDR1 is MNHEY and CDR2 SMNVEV (reference sequence). The J segment lost 2 bases and the V segment lost 6 bases, leaving 3 bases of the junction unmatched. This clone was seen a single time. The V gene is TRBV27, the J gene TRBJ2-5; 7 bases fit TRBD2. The receptor was isolated from a boy between 10 and 17 years old in good health and CMV-seronegative. The sample consisted of PBMCs. DNA of the CDR3: TGTGCCAGCAGAGCGGGACTACAAGAGACCCAGTACTTC. This translates into CASRAGLQETQYF.